The next 12 T cell receptor beta chains were all read from a single sample in a study of T cell clonality in common variable immunodeficiency. The method was immunoSEQ multiplex PCR; TCRdb's version includes in-frame clones alone and lacks a portion of them. The sample lists approximately 58,000 clones, none appearing once, the ten largest making up roughly 5.3%. Sequencing used peripheral blood mononuclear cells. Source of these receptors: a person aged 18-70 years in good health.

This clone has at least ten counts. The CDR3 extends 3 residues past the end of the read, so its final part is completed from the germline J gene. The chain joins TRBV28 to TRBJ2-7; TRBD2 matches 9 bases. CDR3 length equals 15 residues. Losses at the gene ends were 6 bases for V and 3 bases for J; bases not matched to a gene: 9. The germline V gene encodes CDR1 MDHEN and CDR2 SYDVKM. CDR3 amino acids: CASSDLAGYVYEQYF. The part of the CDR3 DNA that was read is TGTGCCAGCAGCGACCTAGCGGGATACGTCTACGAG.

This clone was recorded many times. Read sequence stops 3 residues before the CDR3 end, and the germline J gene provides the missing end. The chain links TRBV20-1 to TRBJ1-2; D perhaps matches TRBD1 (5 bases). The V gene lost 6 bases and the J gene lost 6 bases, with 20 bases spanning the gap. This CDR3 is 14 amino acids long. The germline V gene has CDR1 DFQATT and CDR2 SNEGSKA (reference sequence). The CDR3 reads CSARGGTFIDGYTF. Partial CDR3 DNA: TGCAGTGCGCGGGGCGGGACTTTTATCGATGGC.

This clone was found many times. The sequence runs out 3 residues before the end of the CDR3; the remainder is reconstructed from the germline J gene. V and J are TRBV28 and TRBJ2-7, with D possibly TRBD1 on 5 matching bases. V lost 5 bases and J 4 bases, leaving 6 bases between the germline ends. The CDR3 is made up of 11 amino acids. The germline V gene has CDR1 MDHEN and CDR2 SYDVKM. The DNA read from the CDR3 is TGTGCCAGCAGTCAGGGTTACGAG. It encodes CASSQGYE. The full CDR3 protein is CASSQGYEQYF.

This clone was counted only a few times. The DNA ends 3 residues before the CDR3 does, and the rest of the CDR3 is filled in from the germline J gene. This chain joins TRBV7-6 and TRBJ2-3, with a tentative D call TRBD2 (7 bases). Germline loops: CDR1 SGHVS, CDR2 FNYEAQ. The CDR3 covers 16 residues. V shed 3 bases and J shed 6 bases, with 19 bases lying between them. CDR3 in amino acids: CASSFSPGGARDTQYF. CDR3 DNA, as far as it was read: TGTGCCAGCAGCTTTTCCCCTGGGGGGGCAAGGGATACG.

In this sample, this clone turned up many times. The CDR3 extends 3 residues past the end of the read, so its final part is completed from the germline J gene. The chain uses TRBV2 and TRBJ1-5; 8 bases are shared with TRBD1. V shed 4 bases and J 1 base; nucleotides not matched to a gene: 12. This CDR3 region has 18 residues. Germline V gene lookup returns CDR1 SNHLY and CDR2 FYNNEI. Here the CDR3 reads CASSVRDRIPESNQPQHF. The CDR3 DNA, read in part, is TGTGCCAGCAGTGTACGGGACAGGATTCCGGAGAGCAATCAGCCC.

This clone was seen repeatedly, ten times or more. This CDR3 is CASSYGYEQFF. Incomplete CDR3 DNA: TGTGCCAGCAGTTACGGCTATGAG. V usage is TRBV6-2 or TRBV6-3 and J usage is TRBJ2-1; D is unresolved. The read ends 3 residues before the CDR3 terminus; that terminus is restored from the germline J gene. V dropped 2 bases and J dropped 8 bases, with 4 bases sitting between them. This CDR3 is built from 11 residues. The V gene's germline CDR1 is MNHEY and CDR2 SVGEGT.

This clone was seen repeatedly, ten times or more. The read finishes 3 residues shy of the CDR3 end, and the germline J gene is used to complete it. This chain uses TRBV20-1 with TRBJ2-1, with D possibly being TRBD2 (7 bases). This CDR3 comprises 15 residues. Germline V gene sequence: CDR1 DFQATT, CDR2 SNEGSKA (reference sequence). The V end was cut by 1 base, the J end by 5 bases, with 15 bases between. The covered CDR3 bases are TGCAGTGCTAGAGGGGGGGCTAGCGGTAACAATGAG. It is translated as CSARGGASGNNE. The full CDR3 reads CSARGGASGNNEQFF.

This clone has a count of ten or more. The CDR3 is cut off 3 residues early in the read; its end comes from the germline J gene. The chain couples TRBV7-2 to TRBJ1-4; D unresolved. The CDR3 totals 14 residues. With 2 bases removed from V and 7 bases from J, the gap between germline ends came to 11 bases. Germline V lookup: CDR1 SGHTA, CDR2 FQGNSA. CDR3 DNA (partial): TGTGCCAGCAGCTTATCCAGAGAAGGTGAAAAA. It yields the protein CASSLSREGEK. The full CDR3 reads CASSLSREGEKLFF.

Remarks on this clone: The missing CDR3 end, 3 residues past where the read stops, is filled in from the germline J gene. V gene TRBV11-3 combines with J gene TRBJ2-3; TRBD2 agrees at 10 bases. V lost 5 bases, J lost 2 bases, and 4 bases stayed unmatched. Germline CDR1 and CDR2: SGHNT and YENEEA. CDR3 length: 15 residues. The CDR3 spells CASSVGLAVTDTQYF. The sequenced part of the CDR3 DNA is TGTGCCAGCAGCGTCGGACTAGCGGTCACAGATACG.

This clone was counted ten times or more. Read data end 3 residues before the CDR3 end; the end is taken from the germline J gene. The chain carries TRBV2 and TRBJ1-6; a weak D match, TRBD1 (5 bases). This CDR3 has 16 residues. The V end was cut by 4 bases, the J end by 9 bases, with 19 bases between. Germline CDR1 and CDR2: SNHLY and FYNNEI. The CDR3 is CASSGSLGGSSSPLHF. The covered CDR3 bases are TGTGCCAGCAGTGGGTCCCTCGGGGGTAGTAGTTCACCC.

Of note for this clone: The missing CDR3 end, 3 residues past where the read stops, is filled in from the germline J gene. This chain connects TRBV25-1 to TRBJ2-1; 10 positions match TRBD2. Germline CDR1 is MGHDK and CDR2 is SYGVNS. J gave up 6 bases and V 6 bases, and 5 bases lay outside the gene matches. The CDR3 is 14 residues long. This CDR3 is CASSESGRVNEQFF. The CDR3 bases that were read are TGTGCCAGCAGCGAAAGCGGGAGGGTCAATGAG. Drawing the rest from reference TRBV25-1 and TRBJ2-1, the complete variable domain is EADIYQTPRYLVIGTGKKITLECSQTMGHDKMYWYQQDPGMELHLIHYSYGVNSTEKGDLSSESTVSRIRTEHFPLTLESARPSHTSQYLCASSESGRVNEQFFGPGTRLTVL.

In this sample, this clone turned up many times. The CDR3 DNA, read in part, is TGTGCCAGTAGATCAATAGACAGGGTTAGTCTCAATGAG. It encodes CASRSIDRVSLNE. The full CDR3 protein reads CASRSIDRVSLNEQFF. This chain links TRBV19 with TRBJ2-1; 7 bases are a match to TRBD1. The read gets to within 3 residues of the CDR3 end, and the germline J gene fills in the rest. V lost 6 bases to trimming and J lost 6 bases; unmatched junction nucleotides: 14. The CDR3 is made up of 16 amino acids. Per the germline V gene, CDR1 is LNHDA and CDR2 is SQIVND (reference sequence).